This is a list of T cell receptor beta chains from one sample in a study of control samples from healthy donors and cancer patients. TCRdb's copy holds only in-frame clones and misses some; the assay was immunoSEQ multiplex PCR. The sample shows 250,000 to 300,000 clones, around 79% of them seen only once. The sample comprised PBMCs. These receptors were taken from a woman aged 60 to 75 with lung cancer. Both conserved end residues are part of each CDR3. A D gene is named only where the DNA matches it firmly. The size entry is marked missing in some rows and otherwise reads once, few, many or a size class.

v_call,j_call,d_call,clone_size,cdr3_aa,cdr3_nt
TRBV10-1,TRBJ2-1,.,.,CASSGQATDEQFF,TGCGCCAGCAGTGGACAAGCGACGGATGAGCAGTTCTTC
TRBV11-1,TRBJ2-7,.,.,CASSLVGGRYEQYF,TGTGCCAGCAGCTTAGTCGGGGGCCGGTACGAGCAGTACTTC
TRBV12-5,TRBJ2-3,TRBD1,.,CASGPGQGGTDTQYF,TGTGCTAGTGGTCCAGGACAGGGAGGAACAGATACGCAGTATTTT
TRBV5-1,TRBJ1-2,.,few,CASSTGRPRSYGYTF,TGCGCCAGCAGCACGGGACGCCCACGGAGCTATGGCTACACCTTC
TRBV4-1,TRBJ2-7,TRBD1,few,CASSQGQGNSYEQYF,TGCGCCAGCAGCCAAGGACAGGGGAATTCCTACGAGCAGTACTTC
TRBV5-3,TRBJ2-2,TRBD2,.,CARRPGCAGGVGRGGRNTGELFF,TGTGCCAGACGCCCCGGTTGCGCGGGCGGGGTAGGACGCGGGGGGAGGAACACCGGGGAGCTGTTTTTT
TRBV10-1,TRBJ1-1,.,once,CASSDRAGNTEAFF,TGCGCCAGCAGTGATCGGGCGGGGAACACTGAAGCTTTCTTT
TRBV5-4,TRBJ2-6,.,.,CASKTGSSGANVLTF,TGTGCCAGCAAAACAGGGAGCTCTGGGGCCAACGTCCTGACTTTC
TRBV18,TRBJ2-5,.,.,CASSPEVQETQYF,TGTGCCAGCTCACCGGAAGTACAAGAGACCCAGTACTTC
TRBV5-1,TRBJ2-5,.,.,CASSRGVEETQYF,TGCGCCAGCAGCCGAGGGGTCGAAGAGACCCAGTACTTC
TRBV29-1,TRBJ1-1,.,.,CSVEGNYASTEAFF,TGCAGCGTTGAAGGAAACTACGCGAGCACTGAAGCTTTCTTT
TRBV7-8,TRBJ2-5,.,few,CASSLSELQETQYF,TGTGCCAGCAGCTTATCCGAGCTTCAAGAGACCCAGTACTTC
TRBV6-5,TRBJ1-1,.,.,CASSYSEGKAFF,TGTGCCAGCAGTTACTCGGAGGGTAAAGCTTTCTTT
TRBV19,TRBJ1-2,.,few,CASRGTDDSPYGYTF,TGTGCCAGTAGGGGGACTGATGACAGCCCCTATGGCTACACCTTC
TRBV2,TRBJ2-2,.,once,CASSSGGTLNTGELFF,TGTGCCAGCAGTTCTGGGGGGACTTTGAACACCGGGGAGCTGTTTTTT
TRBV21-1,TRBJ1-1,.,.,CASSNKTGGCTEAFF,TGTGCCAGCAGCAATAAGACAGGGGGCTGCACTGAAGCTTTCTTT
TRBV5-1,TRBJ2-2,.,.,CASSLGDSPGELFF,TGCGCCAGCAGCTTGGGGGACTCCCCAGGGGAGCTGTTTTTT
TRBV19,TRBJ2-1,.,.,CASSIQGGSYNEQFF,TGTGCCAGTAGTATTCAGGGAGGCTCCTACAATGAGCAGTTCTTC